The rows below give T cell receptor beta chains drawn from one sample of a study of T cell responses to AZD1222 COVID-19 vaccine. TCRdb's table, derived via immunoSEQ multiplex PCR, lists solely in-frame clones and lacks some. The sample has about 150,000 clones, roughly 90% seen once. Sequences were derived from peripheral blood, sampled 28 days after the second AZD1222 dose. The receptors shown here come from an adult who received the AZD1222 COVID-19 vaccine. The CDR3 runs from the conserved cysteine through the conserved F or W. The D gene is left open where the match is weak. Some rows mark clone size as missing; the rest say once, few, many or name a class of expanded clone.

D: NA
J: TRBJ1-1
V: TRBV28
size: NA
DNA: TGTGCCAGCATAGACAGGAACACTGAAGCTTTCTTT
CDR3: CASIDRNTEAFF

D: NA
J: TRBJ1-1
V: TRBV3-1/TRBV3-2
size: few
DNA: TGTGCCAGCAGCCAAGATGAGAATGAAGCTTTCTTT
CDR3: CASSQDENEAFF

D: NA
J: TRBJ1-1
V: TRBV19
size: NA
DNA: TGTGCCAGTAGTATAGAGTGGTACACTGAAGCTTTCTTT
CDR3: CASSIEWYTEAFF

D: NA
J: TRBJ2-7
V: TRBV19
size: NA
DNA: TGTGCCAGTAGTATGTGGCTAGACGACCTCTACGAGCAGTACTTC
CDR3: CASSMWLDDLYEQYF

D: NA
J: TRBJ1-5
V: TRBV9
size: few
DNA: TGTGCCAGCAGCCGAGGCACTGGGGTAGGGCTTAGTCAGCCCCAGCATTTT
CDR3: CASSRGTGVGLSQPQHF

D: TRBD1
J: TRBJ2-7
V: TRBV27
size: NA
DNA: TGTGCCAGCACCGACAGGGGGCCAGGCTACGAGCAGTACTTC
CDR3: CASTDRGPGYEQYF

D: NA
J: TRBJ2-7
V: TRBV10-3
size: NA
DNA: TGTGCCATCAGTGAGCTACAGGGCAGGGGGGACTCCTACGAGCAGTACTTC
CDR3: CAISELQGRGDSYEQYF

D: TRBD1
J: TRBJ1-2
V: TRBV10-3
size: NA
DNA: TGTGCCATCAGTGAACATGACCGGTGGGACAGGGAAGGGTATGGCTACACCTTC
CDR3: CAISEHDRWDREGYGYTF

D: TRBD1
J: TRBJ2-7
V: TRBV18
size: NA
DNA: TGTGCCAGCTCACGTTTACAGGGGGTTGAGCAGTACTTC
CDR3: CASSRLQGVEQYF

D: NA
J: TRBJ1-5
V: TRBV18
size: once
DNA: TGTGCCAGCTCACCACAGCCAGGGAATAGCAATCAGCCCCAGCATTTT
CDR3: CASSPQPGNSNQPQHF

D: NA
J: TRBJ2-5
V: TRBV5-8
size: NA
DNA: TGTGCCAGCAGCTTGCGGATTCAAGAGACCCAGTACTTC
CDR3: CASSLRIQETQYF

D: NA
J: TRBJ2-7
V: TRBV5-4
size: NA
DNA: TGTGCCAGCAGCTTGGGGACCCTACAGGATAACTCCTACGAGCAGTACTTC
CDR3: CASSLGTLQDNSYEQYF

D: TRBD1
J: TRBJ1-3
V: TRBV5-4
size: NA
DNA: TGTGCCAGCAGCCCCGGGACAGCTGGAAACACCATATATTTT
CDR3: CASSPGTAGNTIYF

D: NA
J: TRBJ2-2
V: TRBV4-2
size: NA
DNA: TGTGCCAGCAGCCAAGATGCAGGCCCCGGGGAGCTGTTTTTT
CDR3: CASSQDAGPGELFF

D: NA
J: TRBJ2-1
V: TRBV7-9
size: NA
DNA: TGTGCCAGCAGCTTAGAAGCTAGCGCGATCAAAGACTCCTACAATGAGCAGTTCTTC
CDR3: CASSLEASAIKDSYNEQFF

D: TRBD2
J: TRBJ2-7
V: TRBV10-2
size: NA
DNA: TGCGCCAGCAGTGTCGGCCAGCGGGGCTACGAGCAGTACTTC
CDR3: CASSVGQRGYEQYF

D: NA
J: TRBJ1-2
V: TRBV6-5
size: NA
DNA: TGTGCCAGCGGGGATAAACTTTACTATGGCTACACCTTC
CDR3: CASGDKLYYGYTF

D: NA
J: TRBJ2-2
V: TRBV19
size: NA
DNA: TGTGCCAGTAGTACAGGGGACACCGGGGAGCTGTTTTTT
CDR3: CASSTGDTGELFF

D: NA
J: TRBJ2-7
V: TRBV19
size: NA
DNA: TGTGCCAGTAGTATGGCCCAGGTAGGACCGTCCTCCTACGAGCAGTACTTC
CDR3: CASSMAQVGPSSYEQYF

D: NA
J: TRBJ2-1
V: TRBV25-1
size: NA
DNA: TGTGCCAGCACCCCAGGGACCACCTACAATGAGCAGTTCTTC
CDR3: CASTPGTTYNEQFF

D: NA
J: TRBJ2-7
V: TRBV7-8
size: once
DNA: TGTGCCAGCAGCTTAGCGGCGCACTACGAGCAGTACTTC
CDR3: CASSLAAHYEQYF

D: TRBD1
J: TRBJ1-6
V: TRBV7-3
size: once
DNA: TGTGCCAGCAGCCAGACAGGGGGGGATAATTCACCCCTCCACTTT
CDR3: CASSQTGGDNSPLHF

D: NA
J: TRBJ2-7
V: TRBV7-9
size: NA
DNA: TGTGCCAGCAGCCCCCGGGACACCTCCTACGAGCAGTACTTC
CDR3: CASSPRDTSYEQYF

D: TRBD1
J: TRBJ2-5
V: TRBV9
size: NA
DNA: TGTGCCAGCACCGGGGCAGGGGGTGCGGAGACCCAGTACTTC
CDR3: CASTGAGGAETQYF

D: NA
J: TRBJ1-4
V: TRBV3-1/TRBV3-2
size: NA
DNA: TGTGCCAGCAGCCAAGATGGACTTGGGCAGCTTAATGAAAAACTGTTTTTT
CDR3: CASSQDGLGQLNEKLFF

D: NA
J: TRBJ1-3
V: TRBV5-5
size: NA
DNA: TGTGCCAGCAGCAGTCCGGGGGGCGCCTCTGGAAACACCATATATTTT
CDR3: CASSSPGGASGNTIYF

D: NA
J: TRBJ2-2
V: TRBV3-1/TRBV3-2
size: NA
DNA: TGTGCCAGCAGCCAAGCGGACACCGGGGAGCTGTTTTTT
CDR3: CASSQADTGELFF

D: TRBD1
J: TRBJ2-5
V: TRBV6-5
size: NA
DNA: TGTGCCAGCAGTTTCCGGGACAGGGGGTTCCAAGAGACCCAGTACTTC
CDR3: CASSFRDRGFQETQYF

D: NA
J: TRBJ2-1
V: TRBV19
size: NA
DNA: TGTGCCAGTAGTCTTGGACAGCTTTCATACAATGAGCAGTTCTTC
CDR3: CASSLGQLSYNEQFF

D: NA
J: TRBJ2-1
V: TRBV7-9
size: few
DNA: TGTGCCAGCAGGAGCGGGACATCCCAAGGAGCCTCCTACAATGAGCAGTTCTTC
CDR3: CASRSGTSQGASYNEQFF

D: NA
J: TRBJ2-1
V: TRBV19
size: NA
DNA: TGTGCCAGCAGAACGACAGGAAAGGGCTCCTACAATGAGCAGTTCTTC
CDR3: CASRTTGKGSYNEQFF

D: NA
J: TRBJ1-6
V: TRBV2
size: NA
DNA: TGTGCCACCCGTGGACCGAACCTTAATTCACCCCTCCACTTT
CDR3: CATRGPNLNSPLHF

D: TRBD1
J: TRBJ1-4
V: TRBV7-9
size: NA
DNA: TGTGCCAGCAGCTTACTACAGGGGGGAAATGAAAAACTGTTTTTT
CDR3: CASSLLQGGNEKLFF

D: NA
J: TRBJ2-7
V: TRBV4-3
size: NA
DNA: TGCGCCAGCAGCCAGGAAGCATCCAGGGGTTTTAGCTCCTACGAGCAGTACTTC
CDR3: CASSQEASRGFSSYEQYF

D: NA
J: TRBJ1-5
V: TRBV5-1
size: NA
DNA: TGCGCCAGCAGCTTGGGCGGGGGGAATCAGCCCCAGCATTTT
CDR3: CASSLGGGNQPQHF

D: TRBD1
J: TRBJ2-7
V: TRBV24-1
size: NA
DNA: TGTGCCATCGATCATTCGGACAGGGACGCCTACGAGCAGTACTTC
CDR3: CAIDHSDRDAYEQYF

D: NA
J: TRBJ2-7
V: TRBV7-2
size: NA
DNA: TGTGCCAGCAGCGCATACTATAACTACGAGCAGTACTTC
CDR3: CASSAYYNYEQYF

D: NA
J: TRBJ2-6
V: TRBV2
size: NA
DNA: TGTGCCAGCAGTACTGGGGCCAACGTCCTGACTTTC
CDR3: CASSTGANVLTF

D: TRBD1
J: TRBJ1-1
V: TRBV6-6
size: NA
DNA: TGTGCCAGCAGTCACAGGGGGGACACTGAAGCTTTCTTT
CDR3: CASSHRGDTEAFF

D: NA
J: TRBJ1-5
V: TRBV28
size: NA
DNA: TGTGCCAGCAGTTTAGTCGCAGGCGGCGGGCCCCAGCATTTT
CDR3: CASSLVAGGGPQHF

D: NA
J: TRBJ1-1
V: TRBV6-2/TRBV6-3
size: once
DNA: TGTGCCAGCAGTTCGATCGGAGGGGACACTGAAGCTTTCTTT
CDR3: CASSSIGGDTEAFF

D: TRBD2
J: TRBJ2-1
V: TRBV6-1
size: NA
DNA: TGTGCCAGCAGTGGGACTAGCGGGGGATTTCGGAATGAGCAGTTCTTC
CDR3: CASSGTSGGFRNEQFF

D: NA
J: TRBJ1-5
V: TRBV7-3
size: NA
DNA: TGTGCCAGCAGCGTAACAGGGTATAATCAGCCCCAGCATTTT
CDR3: CASSVTGYNQPQHF

D: NA
J: TRBJ2-2
V: TRBV7-8
size: few
DNA: TGTGCCAGCAGCTCCGTTGCGGGGTACACCGGGGAGCTGTTTTTT
CDR3: CASSSVAGYTGELFF

D: NA
J: TRBJ2-6
V: TRBV2
size: NA
DNA: TGTGCCAGCAGTGAAGCCAGGGTCTCTGGGGCCAACGTCCTGACTTTC
CDR3: CASSEARVSGANVLTF

D: TRBD2
J: TRBJ2-1
V: TRBV7-8
size: NA
DNA: TGTGCCAGCAGCTCCGGACTAGCGGGGCCCTACAATGAGCAGTTCTTC
CDR3: CASSSGLAGPYNEQFF